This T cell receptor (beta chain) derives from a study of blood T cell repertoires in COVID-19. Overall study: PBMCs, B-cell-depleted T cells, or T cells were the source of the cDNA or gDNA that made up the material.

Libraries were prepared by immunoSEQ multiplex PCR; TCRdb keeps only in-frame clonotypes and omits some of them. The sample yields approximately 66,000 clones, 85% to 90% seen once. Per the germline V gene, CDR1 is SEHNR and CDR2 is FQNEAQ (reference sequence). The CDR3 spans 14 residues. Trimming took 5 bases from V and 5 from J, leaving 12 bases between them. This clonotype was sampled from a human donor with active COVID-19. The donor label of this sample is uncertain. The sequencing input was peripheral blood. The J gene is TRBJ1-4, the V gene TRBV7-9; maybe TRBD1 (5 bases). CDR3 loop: CASSPGRRNEKLFF. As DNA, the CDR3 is TGTGCCAGCAGCCCAGGGAGGAGGAATGAAAAACTGTTTTTT.